The clone carrying this TCR beta chain was counted many times. The antigen remains unidentified. The data derive from a study of beta chain features in type 1 diabetes. Study-wide results and caveats: In the patient group, naive, central memory and Treg TCRB repertoires seemed more alike than in the healthy donor group. VDJ junctions from type 1 diabetes patients carried fewer insertions and larger deletions.

The authors sorted CD4+ naive, central memory, regulatory and stem cell-like memory cells via CD45RO/CCR7/CD25/CD127/CD95/CD27. The whole isolated RNA underwent reverse transcription, so sequencing captured expressed TCRB transcripts. The repertoire was sequenced with immunoSEQ multiplex PCR; TCRdb's copy has only in-frame clones and lacks some. Among about 160,000 clones listed, less than 9.5% were seen once. This TCR was recovered from a man aged 18 to 30 in good health. Sequenced sample: central memory CD4+ T cells from blood.

CDR3 nucleotides: TGTGCCAGCAGCAAGGGACTAGCGGGGTTGTCAGGGGCCAAAAACATTCAGTACTTC. Its translation is CASSKGLAGLSGAKNIQYF. The V gene is TRBV13, the J gene TRBJ2-4, with TRBD2 matching over 13 bases. This CDR3 contains 19 residues. J lost 1 base, V lost 5 bases, and 11 bases had no gene match. Germline V gene data show CDR1 as PRHDT and CDR2 as FYEKMQ (reference sequence).